The sequence of this T cell receptor beta chain was determined in a study of blood T cells in healthy people across ages. The overall study: With template switching, about one barcoded beta molecule was captured per two T cells.

The germline gives CDR1 SGHTA, CDR2 FQGNSA. With 5 bases clipped from V and 7 bases from J, the junction kept 4 bases outside the gene matches. This CDR3 is built from 14 residues. Then a second PCR, running about 7 to 11 cycles, was carried out with a sample-barcoded 5' primer and a J-beta primer mix. Each cDNA molecule was tagged by a template-switch adaptor with 12 random nucleotides. Sequencing recovered at least 2.5 million CDR3-containing paired-end reads from each sample. TCRdb used MiXCR to reprocess the 5' RACE reads, holding one entry per CDR3 protein. The table shows about 580,000 distinct CDR3 sequences, with around 50% occurring only once.

The specimen was blood. V usage is TRBV7-2 and J usage is TRBJ1-5; TRBD1 aligns across 11 bases. The sequence came from an elderly man in good health. The CDR3 here is CASSPGQGAQPQHF. CDR3 bases: TGTGCCAGCAGCCCCGGACAGGGGGCCCAGCCCCAGCATTTT.